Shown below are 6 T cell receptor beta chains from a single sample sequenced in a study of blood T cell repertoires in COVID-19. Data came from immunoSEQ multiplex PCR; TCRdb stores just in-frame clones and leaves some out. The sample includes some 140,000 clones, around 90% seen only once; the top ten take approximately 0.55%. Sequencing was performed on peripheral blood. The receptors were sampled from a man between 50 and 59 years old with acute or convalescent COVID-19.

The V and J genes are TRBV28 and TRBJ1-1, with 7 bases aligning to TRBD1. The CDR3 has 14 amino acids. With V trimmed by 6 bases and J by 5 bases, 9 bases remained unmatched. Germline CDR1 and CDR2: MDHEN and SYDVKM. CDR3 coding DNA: TGTGCCAGCAGGGTGACAGGGCTTGAGACTGAAGCTTTCTTT. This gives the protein CASRVTGLETEAFF.

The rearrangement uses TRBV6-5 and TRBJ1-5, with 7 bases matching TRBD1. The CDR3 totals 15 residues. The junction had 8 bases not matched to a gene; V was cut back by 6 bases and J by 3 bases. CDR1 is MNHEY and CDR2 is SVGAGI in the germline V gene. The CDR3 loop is CASRTGTETNQPQHF. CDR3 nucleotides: TGTGCCAGCAGGACCGGGACAGAGACCAATCAGCCCCAGCATTTT.

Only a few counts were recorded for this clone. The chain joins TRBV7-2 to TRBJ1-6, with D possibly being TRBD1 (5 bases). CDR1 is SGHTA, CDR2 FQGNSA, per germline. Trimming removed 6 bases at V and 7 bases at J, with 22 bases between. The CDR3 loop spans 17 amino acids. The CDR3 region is CASSQAGPGGPNSPLHF. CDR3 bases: TGTGCCAGCAGTCAGGCGGGCCCGGGGGGTCCAAATTCACCCCTCCACTTT.

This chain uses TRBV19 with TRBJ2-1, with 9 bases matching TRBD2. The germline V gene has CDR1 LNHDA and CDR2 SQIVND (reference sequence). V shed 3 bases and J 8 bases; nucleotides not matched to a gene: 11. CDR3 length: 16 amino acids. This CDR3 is CASSMGTLAGIHEQFF. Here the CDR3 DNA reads TGTGCCAGTAGTATGGGGACACTAGCGGGTATCCATGAGCAGTTCTTC.

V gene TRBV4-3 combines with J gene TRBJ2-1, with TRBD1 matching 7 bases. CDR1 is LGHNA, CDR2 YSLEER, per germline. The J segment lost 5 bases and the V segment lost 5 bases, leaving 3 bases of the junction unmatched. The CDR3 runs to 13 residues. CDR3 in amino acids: CASSWDSNNEQFF. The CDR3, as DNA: TGCGCCAGCAGCTGGGACAGCAACAATGAGCAGTTCTTC.

This chain's CDR3 is CAGTREDETQYF. In nucleotides, the CDR3 is TGTGCCGGTACACGGGAGGACGAGACCCAGTACTTC. This rearrangement joins TRBV19 to TRBJ2-5, with 7 bases aligning to TRBD2. Trimming took 11 bases from V and 5 from J; bases not matched to a gene: 8. Germline loops: CDR1 LNHDA, CDR2 SQIVND (reference sequence). This CDR3 region has 12 residues.